This T cell receptor beta chain was recorded in a study of T cells in localized non-small cell lung cancer. General observations from the study: One tumor region alone was sequenced, and heterogeneity therefore remains possible. T cell clonality was highest in uninvolved adjacent lung, above tumor. Higher T cell density in the blood was associated with longer overall survival, whereas higher adjacent-lung clonality associated with shorter survival. There were a median 57 of the top 100 tumor clones appearing in adjacent lung.

This CDR3 is 14 amino acids long. Germline V gene sequence: CDR1 LNHDA, CDR2 SQIVND (reference sequence). V lost 11 bases to trimming and J lost 7 bases, with 20 bases between them. The method was immunoSEQ multiplex PCR; TCRdb's version includes in-frame clones alone and lacks a portion of them. The sample has about 35,000 clones, around 90% seen once. Points on this clone: As yet, its antigen is unknown.

This sequence originates from an older female donor with stage II lung adenocarcinoma. The gene calls are TRBV19 and TRBJ2-2, with TRBD2 as a possible D gene (7 bases). The sample in question was peripheral blood mononuclear cells, obtained before any cancer treatment. The CDR3 DNA is TGTGCCCTCCCAAGGGGGGGGCCGAGCGGGGAGCTGTTTTTT. This sequence encodes CALPRGGPSGELFF.